The 17 T cell receptor beta chains in this list originate from one sample, sequenced in a study of T cell responses to AZD1222 COVID-19 vaccine. Sequencing used immunoSEQ multiplex PCR; TCRdb keeps in-frame clones, though not all of them. The sample has 110,000 or so clones; around 89% are singletons. The specimen was peripheral blood, collected 28 days after the second AZD1222 dose. Receptor source: an adult who received the AZD1222 COVID-19 vaccine.

This chain uses TRBV18 with TRBJ1-1; TRBD1 is a possible D gene (5 bases). The CDR3 is 13 amino acids. Germline loops: CDR1 KGHSH, CDR2 LQKENI. Between the trimmed V and J ends, which lost 5 bases and 1 base, there was a span of 8 bases. CDR3: CASSRDQNTEAFF. The CDR3 DNA follows: TGTGCCAGCTCAAGGGACCAGAACACTGAAGCTTTCTTT.

The rearrangement uses TRBV6-5 and TRBJ1-1, with TRBD1 matching over 7 bases. Losses at the gene ends were 4 bases for V and 3 bases for J; bases not matched to a gene: 2. The CDR3 sequence is 13 residues long. CDR1 MNHEY and CDR2 SVGAGI come from the germline V gene. The DNA of the CDR3 is TGTGCCAGCAGTTCCGGGACAGACACTGAAGCTTTCTTT. Protein product: CASSSGTDTEAFF.

V gene TRBV6-2 or TRBV6-3 combines with J gene TRBJ1-2; the match to TRBD1 covers 9 bases. From germline, CDR1 is MNHEY and CDR2 SVGEGT. This CDR3 comprises 20 residues. The J segment lost 6 bases and the V segment lost 0 bases, leaving 20 bases of the junction unmatched. CDR3 DNA: TGTGCCAGCAGTTACTCAACCACCCTCGGGACAGGGTGGGATCGGGATGGCTACACCTTC. This encodes CASSYSTTLGTGWDRDGYTF.

This chain uses TRBV18 with TRBJ2-7, with 8 bases aligning to TRBD1. After removal of 4 bases from V and 6 bases from J, the junction contained 8 bases not matched to a gene. This CDR3 spans 14 amino acids. Germline lookup yields CDR1 KGHSH and CDR2 LQKENI. In DNA, the CDR3 is TGTGCCAGCTCACGCCGGGACAGGTTTTCCGAGCAGTACTTC. This translates into CASSRRDRFSEQYF.

Here the CDR3 DNA reads TGCAGCGCCCCGACTAGCGGGAGGGCCATAGGAGAGACCCAGTACTTC. Translated: CSAPTSGRAIGETQYF. V and J are TRBV29-1 and TRBJ2-5; TRBD2 aligns across 14 bases. V gave up 7 bases and J gave up 4 bases; unmatched junction bases: 11. Germline CDR1 is SQVTM and CDR2 is ANQGSEA. The CDR3 sequence is 16 residues long.

The J gene is TRBJ2-5, the V gene TRBV5-4, with TRBD2 matching over 8 bases. The length of the CDR3 is 15 residues. Germline V CDR1 and CDR2: SGHNT, YYREEE (reference sequence). With 1 base clipped from V and 2 bases from J, the junction kept 4 bases outside the gene matches. The CDR3 nucleotides read TGTGCCAGCAGCTTGCGGGGGGGAAAACAAGAGACCCAGTACTTC. Encoded protein: CASSLRGGKQETQYF.

The CDR3 DNA reads TGTGCCAGCAGTCCGAAGGGACAGGGGATCTACGAGCAGTACTTC. It encodes CASSPKGQGIYEQYF. This chain uses TRBV6-6 with TRBJ2-7; 10 positions match TRBD1. Unmatched junction bases numbered 7, after V lost 5 bases and J lost 3 bases. CDR3 size: 15 residues. From germline, CDR1 is MNHNY and CDR2 SVGAGI (reference sequence).

The chain combines TRBV4-3 with TRBJ2-7, with TRBD2 identical over 10 bases. The CDR3 contains 16 residues. Germline trimming cut 4 bases from V and 3 bases from J; bases unmatched to any gene: 9. In germline, CDR1 is LGHNA, CDR2 YSLEER. CDR3 coding DNA: TGCGCCAGCAGCCGAGGAGCGGGAGGGGATTTCTACGAGCAGTACTTC. Its protein is CASSRGAGGDFYEQYF.

The rearrangement links TRBV12-3 or TRBV12-4 to TRBJ2-7; D unresolved. V lost 5 bases to trimming and J lost 3 bases, with 5 bases between them. This CDR3 region has 11 residues. The CDR3 region is CASSRHYEQYF. CDR3 coding DNA: TGTGCCAGCAGTAGGCACTACGAGCAGTACTTC.

This chain connects TRBV27 to TRBJ2-7, with D perhaps TRBD1 (6 bases). Germline V gene lookup returns CDR1 MNHEY and CDR2 SMNVEV (reference sequence). The CDR3 runs 15 residues. V was cut by 3 bases and J by 1 base, with 13 bases left in between. In nucleotides, the CDR3 is TGTGCCAGCAGTTTGGCTGACAGGCCGTCCTACGAGCAGTACTTC. Its protein product is CASSLADRPSYEQYF.

The genes are TRBV27 and TRBJ1-4; 10 bases are shared with TRBD1. V gave up 4 bases and J gave up 5 bases; unmatched junction bases: 1. CDR1 MNHEY and CDR2 SMNVEV come from the germline V gene (reference sequence). The CDR3 sequence is 14 residues long. The CDR3 loop is CASSWTGGNEKLFF. DNA of the CDR3: TGTGCCAGCAGTTGGACAGGGGGGAATGAAAAACTGTTTTTT.

J is TRBJ2-1 and V is TRBV5-5; 8 bases match TRBD2. CDR3 length equals 17 residues. V shed 2 bases, J shed 0 bases, and the junction held 7 bases outside the gene matches. Per germline, CDR1 SGHKS and CDR2 YYEKEE (reference sequence). The CDR3 DNA is TGTGCCAGCAGCTTCAAGCGACTAGCGATCTCCTACAATGAGCAGTTCTTC. This sequence encodes CASSFKRLAISYNEQFF.

Only one count was recorded for this clone. The chain joins TRBV9 to TRBJ2-1; TRBD1 might be the D (5 bases). The germline CDR1 and CDR2 sequences are SGDLS and YYNGEE. CDR3 length equals 14 residues. The germline V and J ends were trimmed by 4 bases and 4 bases, with 12 bases remaining between them. The CDR3 region is CASSISAGYNEQFF. In nucleotides, the CDR3 is TGTGCCAGCAGCATATCGGCAGGGTACAATGAGCAGTTCTTC.

The V and J genes are TRBV4-1 and TRBJ1-5; 8 positions agree with TRBD1. In germline, CDR1 is MGHRA, CDR2 YSYEKL. The J segment lost 8 bases and the V segment lost 5 bases, leaving 11 bases of the junction unmatched. This CDR3 is 15 amino acids long. As DNA, the CDR3 is TGCGCCAGCAGCGGCGGACAGGGCCCATTCGAGCCCCAGCATTTT. This gives the protein CASSGGQGPFEPQHF.

The CDR3: CASYFSSGTVCSGANVLTF. CDR3 bases: TGTGCCAGCTATTTCAGTTCAGGGACGGTCTGCTCTGGGGCCAACGTCCTGACTTTC. The chain recombines TRBV7-3 with TRBJ2-6, with D perhaps TRBD1 or TRBD2 (5 bases each). In germline, CDR1 is SGHTA, CDR2 FQGTGA. CDR3 length: 19 amino acids. V was pared by 8 bases and J by 0 bases, with 23 bases between.

This clone has only one observation. The rearrangement uses TRBV6-5 and TRBJ2-7; D is perhaps TRBD2 (6 bases). From germline, CDR1 is MNHEY and CDR2 SVGAGI. The CDR3 length is 14 residues. V was cut by 7 bases and J by 9 bases, with 22 bases left in between. CDR3 nucleotide sequence: TGTGCCAGCAAGCCGGGACGGGGGAGGATCGGGCAGTACTTC. Translated, it gives CASKPGRGRIGQYF.

This clone appeared once. V usage is TRBV28 and J usage is TRBJ2-5; D gene uncertain. The germline V gene encodes CDR1 MDHEN and CDR2 SYDVKM. The V end was cut by 3 bases, the J end by 1 base, with 9 bases between. This CDR3 region has 14 residues. The CDR3 coding sequence is TGTGCCAGCAGTTTGGAACTCCCCCAAGAGACCCAGTACTTC. Its translation: CASSLELPQETQYF.